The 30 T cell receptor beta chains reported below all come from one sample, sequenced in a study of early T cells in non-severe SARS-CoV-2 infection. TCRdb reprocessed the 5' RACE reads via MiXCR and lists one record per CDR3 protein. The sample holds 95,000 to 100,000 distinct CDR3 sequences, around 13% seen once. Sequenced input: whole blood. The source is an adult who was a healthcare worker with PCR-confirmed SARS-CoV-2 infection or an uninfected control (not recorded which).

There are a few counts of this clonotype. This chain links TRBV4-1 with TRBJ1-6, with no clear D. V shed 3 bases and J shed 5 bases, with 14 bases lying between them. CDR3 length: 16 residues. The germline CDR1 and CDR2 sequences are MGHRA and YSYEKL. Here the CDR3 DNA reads TGCGCCAGCAGCCATTGGACCATGCTCAATAATTCACCCCTCCACTTT. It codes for CASSHWTMLNNSPLHF.

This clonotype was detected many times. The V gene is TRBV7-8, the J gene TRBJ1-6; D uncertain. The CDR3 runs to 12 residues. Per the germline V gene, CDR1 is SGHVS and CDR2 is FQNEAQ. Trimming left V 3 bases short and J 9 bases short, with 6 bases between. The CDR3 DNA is TGTGCCAGCAGCTTTACACTTTCACCCCTCCACTTT. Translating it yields CASSFTLSPLHF.

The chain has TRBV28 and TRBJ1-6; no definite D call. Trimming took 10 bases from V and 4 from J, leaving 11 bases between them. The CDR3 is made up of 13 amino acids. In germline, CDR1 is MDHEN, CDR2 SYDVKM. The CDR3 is CATNPVYNSPLHF. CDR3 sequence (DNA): TGTGCCACCAACCCGGTTTATAATTCACCCCTCCACTTT.

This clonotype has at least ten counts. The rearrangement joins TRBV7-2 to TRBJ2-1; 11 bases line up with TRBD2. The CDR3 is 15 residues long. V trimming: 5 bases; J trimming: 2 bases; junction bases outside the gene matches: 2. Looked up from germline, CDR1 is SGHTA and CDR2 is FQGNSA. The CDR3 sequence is CASSPSGGTYNEQFF. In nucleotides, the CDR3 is TGTGCCAGCAGCCCTAGCGGGGGGACCTACAATGAGCAGTTCTTC.

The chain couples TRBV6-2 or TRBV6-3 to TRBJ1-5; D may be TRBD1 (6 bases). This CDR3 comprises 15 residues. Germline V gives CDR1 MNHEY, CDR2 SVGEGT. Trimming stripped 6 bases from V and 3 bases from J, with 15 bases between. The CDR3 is CASSLPRGANQPQHF. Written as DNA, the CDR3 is TGTGCCAGCAGCCTACCTCGGGGGGCCAATCAGCCCCAGCATTTT.

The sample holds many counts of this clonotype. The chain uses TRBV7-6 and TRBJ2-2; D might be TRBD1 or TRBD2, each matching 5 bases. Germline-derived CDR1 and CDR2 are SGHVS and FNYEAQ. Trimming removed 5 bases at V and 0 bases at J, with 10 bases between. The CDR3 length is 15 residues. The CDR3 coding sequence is TGTGCCAGCAGCGAGAAGGGACCGAACACCGGGGAGCTGTTTTTT. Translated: CASSEKGPNTGELFF.

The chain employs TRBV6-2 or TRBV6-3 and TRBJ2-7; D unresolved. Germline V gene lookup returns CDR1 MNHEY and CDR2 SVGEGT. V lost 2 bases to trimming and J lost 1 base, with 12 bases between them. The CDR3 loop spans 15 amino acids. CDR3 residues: CASSYEWLLSYEQYF. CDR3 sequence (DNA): TGTGCCAGCAGTTACGAGTGGTTGCTGTCCTACGAGCAGTACTTC.

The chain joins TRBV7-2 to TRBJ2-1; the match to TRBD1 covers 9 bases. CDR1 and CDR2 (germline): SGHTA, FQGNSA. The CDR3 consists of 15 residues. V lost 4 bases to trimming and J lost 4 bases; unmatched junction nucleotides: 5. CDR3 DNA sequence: TGTGCCAGCAGCTCCAACAGGGGGCGTTACAATGAGCAGTTCTTC. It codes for CASSSNRGRYNEQFF.

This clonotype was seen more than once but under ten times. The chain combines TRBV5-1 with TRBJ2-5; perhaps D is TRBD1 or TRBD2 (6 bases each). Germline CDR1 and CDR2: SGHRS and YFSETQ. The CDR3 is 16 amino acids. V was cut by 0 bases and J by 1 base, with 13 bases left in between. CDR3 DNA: TGCGCCAGCAGCTTGGGGGCCGGGGGCCCCCAAGAGACCCAGTACTTC. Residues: CASSLGAGGPQETQYF. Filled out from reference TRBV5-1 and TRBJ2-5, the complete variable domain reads KAGVTQTPRYLIKTRGQQVTLSCSPISGHRSVSWYQQTPGQGLQFLFEYFSETQRNKGNFPGRFSGRQFSNSRSEMNVSTLELGDSALYLCASSLGAGGPQETQYFGPGTRLLVL.

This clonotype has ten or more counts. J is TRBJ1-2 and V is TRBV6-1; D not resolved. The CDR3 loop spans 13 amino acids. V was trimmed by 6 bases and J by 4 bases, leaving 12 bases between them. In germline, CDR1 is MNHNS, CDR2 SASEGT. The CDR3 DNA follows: TGTGCCAGCAGGAGGATGGGGAGCTATGGCTACACCTTC. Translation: CASRRMGSYGYTF.

The CDR3 coding sequence is TGTGCCAGTAGCACCCTCGGAACCGAGAACACTGAAGCTTTCTTT. Residues: CASSTLGTENTEAFF. This chain links TRBV19 with TRBJ1-1, with D unresolved. Trimming cost V 6 bases and J 1 base, with 15 bases left between them. CDR1 is LNHDA and CDR2 is SQIVND in the germline V gene (reference sequence). This CDR3 has 15 residues.

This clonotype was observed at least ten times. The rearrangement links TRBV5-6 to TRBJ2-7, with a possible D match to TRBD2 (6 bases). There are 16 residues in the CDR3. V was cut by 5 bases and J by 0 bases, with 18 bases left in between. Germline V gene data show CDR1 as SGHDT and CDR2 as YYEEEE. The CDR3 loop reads CASRRRPGGSSYEQYF. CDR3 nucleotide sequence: TGTGCCAGCAGGCGGCGGCCCGGGGGAAGCTCCTACGAGCAGTACTTC.

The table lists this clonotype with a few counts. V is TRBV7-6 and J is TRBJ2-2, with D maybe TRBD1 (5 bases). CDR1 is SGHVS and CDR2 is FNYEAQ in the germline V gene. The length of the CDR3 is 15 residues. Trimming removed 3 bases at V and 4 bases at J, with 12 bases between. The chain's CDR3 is CASSFRVDGTGELFF. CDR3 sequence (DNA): TGTGCCAGCAGCTTCAGGGTAGACGGCACCGGGGAGCTGTTTTTT.

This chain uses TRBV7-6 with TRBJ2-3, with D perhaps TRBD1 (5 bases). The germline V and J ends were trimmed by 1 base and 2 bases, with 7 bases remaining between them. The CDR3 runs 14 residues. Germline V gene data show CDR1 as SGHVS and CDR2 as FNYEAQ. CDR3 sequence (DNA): TGTGCCAGCAGCTTAGGACAGAACACAGATACGCAGTATTTT. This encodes CASSLGQNTDTQYF.

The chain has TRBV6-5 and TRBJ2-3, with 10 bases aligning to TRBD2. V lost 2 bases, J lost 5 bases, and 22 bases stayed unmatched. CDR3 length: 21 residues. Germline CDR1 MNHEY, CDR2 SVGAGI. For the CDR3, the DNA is TGTGCCAGCAGTTACCGCACACAGGCGTTTTTTAGCGGGGGGAGGGGAGATACGCAGTATTTT. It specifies CASSYRTQAFFSGGRGDTQYF.

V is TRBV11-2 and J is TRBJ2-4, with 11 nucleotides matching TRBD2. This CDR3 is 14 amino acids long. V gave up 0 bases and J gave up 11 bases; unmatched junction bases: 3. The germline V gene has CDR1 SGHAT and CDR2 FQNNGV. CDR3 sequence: CASSLEAGLAVQYF. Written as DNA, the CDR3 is TGTGCCAGCAGCTTAGAAGCGGGACTAGCGGTTCAGTACTTC.

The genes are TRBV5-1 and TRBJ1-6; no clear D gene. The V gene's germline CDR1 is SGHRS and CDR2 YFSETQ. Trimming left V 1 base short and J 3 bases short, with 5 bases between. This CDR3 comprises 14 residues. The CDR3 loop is CASSLNSYNSPLHF. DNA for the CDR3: TGCGCCAGCAGCTTGAACAGCTATAATTCACCCCTCCACTTT.

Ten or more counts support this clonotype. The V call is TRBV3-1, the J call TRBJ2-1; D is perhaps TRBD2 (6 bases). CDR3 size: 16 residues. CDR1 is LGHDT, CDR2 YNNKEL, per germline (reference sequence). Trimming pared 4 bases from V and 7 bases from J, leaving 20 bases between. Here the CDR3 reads CASSLSRGTPGNEQFF. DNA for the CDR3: TGTGCCAGCAGCCTGTCCCGGGGGACCCCGGGGAATGAGCAGTTCTTC.

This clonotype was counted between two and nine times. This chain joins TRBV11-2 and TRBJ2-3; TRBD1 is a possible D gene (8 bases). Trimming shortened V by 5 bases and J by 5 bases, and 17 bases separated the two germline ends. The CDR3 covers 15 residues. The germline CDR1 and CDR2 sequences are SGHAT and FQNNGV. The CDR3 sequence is CASSPRTGRGDTQYF. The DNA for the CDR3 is TGTGCCAGCAGCCCCCGGACAGGGAGGGGAGATACGCAGTATTTT.

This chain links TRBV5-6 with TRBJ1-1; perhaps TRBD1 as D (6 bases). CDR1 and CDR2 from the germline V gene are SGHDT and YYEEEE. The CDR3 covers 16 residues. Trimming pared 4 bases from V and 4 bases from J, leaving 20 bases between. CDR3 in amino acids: CASSDDRSGGGTEAFF. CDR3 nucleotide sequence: TGTGCCAGCAGCGATGACAGGTCCGGGGGAGGCACTGAAGCTTTCTTT.

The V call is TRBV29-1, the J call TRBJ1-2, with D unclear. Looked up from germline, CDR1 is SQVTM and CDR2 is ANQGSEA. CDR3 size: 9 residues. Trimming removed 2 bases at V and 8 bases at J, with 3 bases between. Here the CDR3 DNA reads TGCAGCGTTGAAACGGGCTACACCTTC. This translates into CSVETGYTF.

The CDR3, as DNA: TGCAGTGCCCCGGCACAGGGAAAGGGCACCGGGGAGCTGTTTTTT. It yields the protein CSAPAQGKGTGELFF. The V gene is TRBV20-1, the J gene TRBJ2-2; weak D call: TRBD1 (6 bases). This CDR3 has 15 residues. Germline-derived CDR1 and CDR2 are DFQATT and SNEGSKA (reference sequence). Between the trimmed V and J ends, which lost 6 bases and 4 bases, there was a span of 18 bases.

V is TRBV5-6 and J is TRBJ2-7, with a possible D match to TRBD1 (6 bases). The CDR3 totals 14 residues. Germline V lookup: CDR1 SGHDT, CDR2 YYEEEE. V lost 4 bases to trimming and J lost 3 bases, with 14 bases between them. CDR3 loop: CASSPQGWIYEQYF. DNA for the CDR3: TGTGCCAGCAGCCCCCAGGGGTGGATCTACGAGCAGTACTTC.

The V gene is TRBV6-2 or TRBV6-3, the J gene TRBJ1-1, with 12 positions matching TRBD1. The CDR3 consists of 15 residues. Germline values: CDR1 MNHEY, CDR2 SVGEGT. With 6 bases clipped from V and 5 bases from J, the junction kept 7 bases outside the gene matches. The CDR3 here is CASRHRDRGRTEAFF. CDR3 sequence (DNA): TGTGCCAGCAGACACCGGGACAGGGGGCGTACTGAAGCTTTCTTT.

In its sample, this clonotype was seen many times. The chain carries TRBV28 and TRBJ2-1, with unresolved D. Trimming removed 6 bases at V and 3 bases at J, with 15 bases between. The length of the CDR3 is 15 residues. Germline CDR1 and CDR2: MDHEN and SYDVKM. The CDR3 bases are TGTGCCAGCAGCCCCACCCGACAAGGCTACAATGAGCAGTTCTTC. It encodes CASSPTRQGYNEQFF.

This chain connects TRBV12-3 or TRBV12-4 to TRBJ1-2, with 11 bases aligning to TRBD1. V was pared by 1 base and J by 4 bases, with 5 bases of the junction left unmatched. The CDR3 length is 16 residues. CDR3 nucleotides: TGTGCCAGCAGTTTAGGGACAGGGGGCGCCGGCTATGGCTACACCTTC. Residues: CASSLGTGGAGYGYTF.

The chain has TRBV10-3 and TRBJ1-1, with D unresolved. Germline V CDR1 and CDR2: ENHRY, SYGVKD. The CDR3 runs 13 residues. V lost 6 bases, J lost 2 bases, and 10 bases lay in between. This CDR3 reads CAIRGSSNTEAFF. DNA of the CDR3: TGTGCCATCAGGGGGTCCAGTAACACTGAAGCTTTCTTT.

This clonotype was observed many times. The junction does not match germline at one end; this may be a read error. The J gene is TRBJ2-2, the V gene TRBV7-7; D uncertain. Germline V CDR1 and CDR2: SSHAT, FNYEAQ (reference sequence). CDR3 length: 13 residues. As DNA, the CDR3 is TGTGCTAGCAGCTTAGGGAACACCGGGGAGCTGTTTTTT. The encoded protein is CASSLGNTGELFF.

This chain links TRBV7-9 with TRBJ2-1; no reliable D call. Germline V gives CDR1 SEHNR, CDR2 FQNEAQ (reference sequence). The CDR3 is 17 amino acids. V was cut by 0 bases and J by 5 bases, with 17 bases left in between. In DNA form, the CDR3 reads TGTGCCAGCAGCTTAGCGGCAGACCTACTTTCCCACAATGAGCAGTTCTTC. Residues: CASSLAADLLSHNEQFF.

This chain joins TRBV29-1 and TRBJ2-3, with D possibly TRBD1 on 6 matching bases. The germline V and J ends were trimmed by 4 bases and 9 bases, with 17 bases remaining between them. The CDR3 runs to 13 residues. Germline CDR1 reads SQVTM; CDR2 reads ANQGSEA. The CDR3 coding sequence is TGCAGCGTTGGAGTAACAGGGCCCGGGACGCAGTATTTT. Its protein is CSVGVTGPGTQYF.